The present T cell receptor beta chain was sequenced within a study of blood T cell repertoires in COVID-19. J was trimmed by 7 bases and V by 4 bases; bases with no gene match: 11. Germline V gene lookup returns CDR1 SEHNR and CDR2 FQNEAQ (reference sequence). CDR3 length equals 16 residues. The repertoire was sequenced with immunoSEQ multiplex PCR; TCRdb's copy has only in-frame clones and lacks some. The table records over 30,000 clones, approximately 84% of them present only once. This sequence was found in a man older than 75 with active or convalescent COVID-19. The sequenced material came from peripheral blood. The gene calls are TRBV7-9 and TRBJ2-1; 9 bases line up with TRBD2. The CDR3 region has the DNA TGTGCCAGCAGCTCCGAAGGCGGGGGGGCGTTTAATGAGCAGTTCTTC. Translation: CASSSEGGGAFNEQFF.